This TCR beta chain was sequenced during a study of blood T cell repertoires in COVID-19. Study details: Material from acute and convalescent COVID-19 was sourced from the United States, Italy and Spain. In each case, the material was cDNA or gDNA derived from T cells, B-cell-depleted T cells, or PBMCs.

Patients in Seattle were enrolled during active infection, then followed longitudinally. This CDR3 spans 18 amino acids. In germline, CDR1 is LNHDA, CDR2 SQIVND (reference sequence). Trimming cost V 4 bases and J 0 bases; bases outside gene matches: 10. The authors' processing: Amplification of reference gene primers provided the estimated nucleated cell counts. Assay used: immunoSEQ multiplex PCR; TCRdb lists only in-frame clones, some missing. V and J calls and clone size come straight from that table; D and trimming were deduced from the DNA. The sample includes about 80,000 clones, just under 80% seen only once; the top ten take roughly a third.

The clonotype comes from a man aged 55-75 years with COVID-19, enrolled during active disease. This chain connects TRBV19 to TRBJ2-3; 10 nucleotides match TRBD2. Sample: peripheral blood. The CDR3 nucleotides read TGTGCCAGTAGTAGACGTAGCGGGGGGACTTCTAGCACAGATACGCAGTATTTT. Its translation is CASSRRSGGTSSTDTQYF.